This T cell receptor (beta chain) was retrieved from a study of metastatic and nonmetastatic thyroid tumors. On the study more broadly: For malignant and benign thyroid patients, tumor or nodule tissue and blood were the sources whose repertoires were compared. Notes on the study in general: Reported TCR beta diversity, measured in blood and tumor, was significantly higher for malignant thyroid tumors than for benign nodules.

In the source study's methods: A classifier of distant metastasis in papillary thyroid cancer was built from CDR3 differences (across clinicopathological groups). TCRdb re-called clones from the PCR reads using MiXCR. These V and J calls rely on TCRdb rather than the paper's analysis. The sample consists of about 38,000 clones, roughly a quarter of them appearing once. No patient received treatment before thyroid surgery. The CDR3 sequence is 13 residues long. CDR1 and CDR2 from the germline V gene are DFQATT and SNEGSKA (reference sequence). With 4 bases removed from V and 4 bases from J, the gap between germline ends came to 12 bases. There are many counts of this clone. Its antigen is undetermined.

The source is a female donor with papillary thyroid cancer or a benign thyroid nodule (not recorded which). Some clones in this sample may be carry-over from other donors' samples. The chain has TRBV20-1 and TRBJ2-3; no clear D gene. Sequences were obtained from blood. The CDR3 DNA is TGCAGTGCTAAGGAGAGCGTAGCAGATACGCAGTATTTT. Residues: CSAKESVADTQYF.